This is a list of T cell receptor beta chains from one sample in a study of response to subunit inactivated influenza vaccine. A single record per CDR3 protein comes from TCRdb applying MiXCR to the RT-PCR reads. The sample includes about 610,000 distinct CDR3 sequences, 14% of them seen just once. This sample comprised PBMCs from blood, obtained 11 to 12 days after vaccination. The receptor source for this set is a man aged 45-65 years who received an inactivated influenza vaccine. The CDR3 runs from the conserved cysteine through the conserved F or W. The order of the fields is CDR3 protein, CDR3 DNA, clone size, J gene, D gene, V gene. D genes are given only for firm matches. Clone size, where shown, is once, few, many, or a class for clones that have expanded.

CASSLEVGDREF TGTGCCAGCAGCTTAGAGGTAGGGGACAGAGAGTTC NA TRBJ2-7 TRBD1 TRBV7-2
CSVEVLGGKQYF TGCAGCGTTGAAGTACTAGGGGGAAAGCAGTATTTT NA TRBJ2-3 NA TRBV29-1
CASSQDLGYEQYF TGTGCCAGCAGCCAAGATTTGGGGTACGAGCAGTACTTC many TRBJ2-7 NA TRBV4-3
CASSFQPEGQETQYF TGTGCCAGCAGCTTTCAACCCGAGGGGCAAGAGACCCAGTACTTC NA TRBJ2-5 NA TRBV7-6
CASSDYGSQETQYF TGCGCCAGCAGCGACTACGGGAGTCAAGAGACCCAGTACTTC NA TRBJ2-5 NA TRBV5-1
CASSLERSGSAGANVLTF TGTGCCAGCAGCTTAGAGAGGTCGGGTAGTGCTGGGGCCAACGTCCTGACTTTC few TRBJ2-6 NA TRBV7-6
CASRGTSGGFRETQYF TGTGCCAGCAGGGGGACTAGCGGGGGGTTTCGAGAGACCCAGTACTTC once TRBJ2-5 TRBD2 TRBV6-2/TRBV6-3
CASRFGQAYEQYF TGTGCCAGCCGATTCGGACAGGCCTACGAGCAGTACTTC NA TRBJ2-7 TRBD1 TRBV6-1
CASSESGDSNEQFF TGCGCCAGCAGTGAGTCGGGGGACAGCAATGAGCAGTTCTTC few TRBJ2-1 TRBD1 TRBV10-1
CSVESQNLQETQYF TGCAGCGTTGAGTCACAGAACCTTCAAGAGACCCAGTACTTC once TRBJ2-5 NA TRBV29-1
CSVEVPGRTTEAFF TGCAGCGTTGAAGTCCCAGGGAGGACCACTGAAGCTTTCTTT NA TRBJ1-1 NA TRBV29-1
CSARDNFYPITDTQYF TGCAGTGCTAGGGATAACTTCTATCCTATCACAGATACGCAGTATTTT NA TRBJ2-3 NA TRBV20-1
CASSFEGFNTEAFF TGTGCCAGCAGCTTTGAGGGATTTAACACTGAAGCTTTCTTT NA TRBJ1-1 NA TRBV7-2
CASSEPTGGPSSYNEQFF TGCGCCAGCAGTGAGCCGACGGGAGGGCCGAGCTCCTACAATGAGCAGTTCTTC NA TRBJ2-1 TRBD2 TRBV10-2
CASSYASGRPDTQYF TGTGCCAGCAGTTACGCTAGCGGGAGACCAGATACGCAGTATTTT few TRBJ2-3 TRBD2 TRBV28
CSVEDEGEVYNEQFF TGCAGCGTTGAAGATGAAGGGGAGGTTTACAATGAGCAGTTCTTC few TRBJ2-1 NA TRBV29-1
CASSFLQGGLRYNEQFF TGTGCCAGCAGTTTTTTACAGGGGGGACTACGCTACAATGAGCAGTTCTTC NA TRBJ2-1 NA TRBV28
CASSKTLYTDTQYF TGTGCCAGCAGCAAAACCCTCTACACAGATACGCAGTATTTT few TRBJ2-3 NA TRBV7-9
CSVEDDDQRGLAGVWAKNIQYF TGCAGCGTTGAAGATGATGACCAGAGGGGACTAGCGGGGGTTTGGGCCAAAAACATTCAGTACTTC few TRBJ2-4 TRBD2 TRBV29-1
CSAREGVGSPLHF TGCAGTGCTAGAGAAGGGGTTGGGTCACCCCTCCACTTT few TRBJ1-6 NA TRBV20-1
CATSDGVGGRTGELFF TGTGCCACCAGTGATGGGGTCGGGGGAAGAACCGGGGAGCTGTTTTTT few TRBJ2-2 NA TRBV24-1
CASSQVDIGAPHRTDTQYF TGCGCCAGCAGCCAAGTCGACATAGGAGCCCCACATCGCACAGATACGCAGTATTTT NA TRBJ2-3 NA TRBV4-1
CASSFQMVRKGSYGYTF TGTGCCAGCAGTTTTCAAATGGTCAGAAAGGGGAGCTATGGCTACACCTTC NA TRBJ1-2 NA TRBV27
CASSFGSYNEQFF TGTGCCAGCAGCTTCGGTAGCTACAATGAGCAGTTCTTC many TRBJ2-1 NA TRBV12-3/TRBV12-4
CASSGDGNTIYF TGTGCCAGCAGCGGGGATGGAAACACCATATATTTT many TRBJ1-3 NA TRBV6-5
CSDARVNTDTQYF TGCAGCGACGCCCGGGTTAACACAGATACGCAGTATTTT NA TRBJ2-3 NA TRBV20-1
CAWSVGYEQYF TGTGCCTGGAGTGTCGGATACGAGCAGTACTTC few TRBJ2-7 NA TRBV30
CASSPVPGQGDTDTQYF TGTGCCAGCTCACCAGTTCCGGGACAGGGAGACACAGATACGCAGTATTTT NA TRBJ2-3 TRBD1 TRBV18
CASGYDRGGRTQYF TGTGCCAGCGGATATGACAGGGGCGGTCGGACCCAGTACTTC few TRBJ2-5 TRBD1 TRBV28
CSARDGGAGEAFF TGCAGTGCTAGAGATGGCGGGGCGGGTGAAGCTTTCTTT few TRBJ1-1 NA TRBV20-1
CASSPQRTEAFF TGTGCCAGCAGCCCCCAGCGTACTGAAGCTTTCTTT few TRBJ1-1 NA TRBV7-9
CASSLDRVAGNTIYF TGTGCCAGCAGCTTAGACAGGGTGGCTGGAAACACCATATATTTT few TRBJ1-3 NA TRBV7-2
CASSQVAGGYLDTQYF TGTGCCAGCAGCCAGGTGGCGGGAGGGTACCTTGATACGCAGTATTTT many TRBJ2-3 TRBD2 TRBV3-1
CSASAQGTHEQYF TGCAGTGCAAGCGCACAGGGAACCCACGAGCAGTACTTC NA TRBJ2-7 NA TRBV20-1
CASSQIPQGATGELFF TGTGCCAGCAGCCAGATCCCACAGGGGGCTACCGGGGAGCTGTTTTTT NA TRBJ2-2 TRBD1 TRBV12-3/TRBV12-4
CASSSSGTQYF NA many TRBJ2-3 NA TRBV12-3/TRBV12-4
CASSFEGRPYNEQFF TGTGCCAGCAGTTTCGAAGGGAGACCCTACAATGAGCAGTTCTTC few TRBJ2-1 NA TRBV28
CASSLAGGRRDTEAFF TGCGCCAGCAGCTTGGCAGGAGGTCGGAGGGACACTGAAGCTTTCTTT few TRBJ1-1 NA TRBV5-1
CASSQVGGYTF TGTGCCAGCAGCCAAGTCGGTGGCTACACCTTC few TRBJ1-2 NA TRBV3-1